Listed here are 2 T cell receptor beta chains from one sample, sequenced in a study of blood T cell dynamics during melanoma immunotherapy. Time point denoted: week 3, after first cycle of checkpoint inhibitor. The repertoire was sequenced with immunoSEQ multiplex PCR; TCRdb's copy has only in-frame clones and lacks some. The data hold fewer than 15,000 clones, with approximately 90% observed a single time. The starting material was blood, obtained from a patient treated with checkpoint blockade. Receptors were obtained from a human donor with melanoma.

The V gene is TRBV6-4, the J gene TRBJ2-1, with 7 bases identical to TRBD2. This CDR3 spans 15 amino acids. In germline, CDR1 is MRHNA, CDR2 SNTAGT. The trim removed 0 bases at V and 5 bases at J, leaving 4 bases unmatched. Here the CDR3 DNA reads TGTGCCAGCAGTGACTCGCTAGCGGCCCACAATGAGCAGTTCTTC. It specifies CASSDSLAAHNEQFF.

The chain links TRBV7-3 to TRBJ2-7, with a possible D match to TRBD2 (6 bases). V lost 2 bases, J lost 2 bases, and 7 bases lay in between. The germline V gene encodes CDR1 SGHTA and CDR2 FQGTGA. The CDR3 consists of 13 residues. CDR3 bases: TGTGCCAGCAGCTTAGGGACTGCCTACGAGCAGTACTTC. Its protein product is CASSLGTAYEQYF.